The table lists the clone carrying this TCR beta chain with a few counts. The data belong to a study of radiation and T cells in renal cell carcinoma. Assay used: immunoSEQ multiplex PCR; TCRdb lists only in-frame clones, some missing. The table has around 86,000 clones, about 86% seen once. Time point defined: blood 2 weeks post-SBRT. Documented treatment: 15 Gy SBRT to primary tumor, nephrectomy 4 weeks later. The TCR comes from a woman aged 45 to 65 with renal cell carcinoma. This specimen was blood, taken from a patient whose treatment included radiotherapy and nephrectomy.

The DNA for the CDR3 is TGTGCCAGCAGCTTCACAGGCTCAAACACCGGGGAGCTGTTTTTT. Translating gives CASSFTGSNTGELFF. V gene TRBV7-9 combines with J gene TRBJ2-2; possible D gene TRBD1, 5 bases. Germline CDR1 SEHNR, CDR2 FQNEAQ (reference sequence). This CDR3 spans 15 amino acids. Trimming shortened V by 3 bases and J by 2 bases, and 10 bases separated the two germline ends.